Listed below are T cell receptor beta chains from one sample, sequenced in a study of T cells after yellow fever vaccination. TCRdb ran MiXCR on the 5' RACE reads and lists one entry per CDR3 protein. The table records 150,000 to 200,000 distinct CDR3 sequences, approximately 10% of them present only once. The sequencing here drew on CD8+ T cells sorted from PBMCs, taken 15 days after the yellow fever booster vaccination. The receptors derive from a man aged 18-30 years who received the YFV17D yellow fever vaccine. Both conserved end residues are part of each CDR3. A D gene is named only where the DNA matches it firmly. Clone sizes are given selectively: once, few, many, or a class where the clone is expanded.

clone size: many; D gene: NA; V gene: TRBV29-1; J gene: TRBJ2-5; CDR3 protein: CSVEWGAQETQYF; CDR3 DNA: TGCAGCGTTGAATGGGGGGCCCAGGAGACCCAGTACTTC
clone size: few; D gene: TRBD2; V gene: TRBV6-6; J gene: TRBJ2-5; CDR3 protein: CASSYDRTSGNQETQYF; CDR3 DNA: TGTGCCAGCAGTTACGATAGGACTAGCGGAAACCAAGAGACCCAGTACTTC
clone size: few; D gene: TRBD2; V gene: TRBV12-3/TRBV12-4; J gene: TRBJ2-1; CDR3 protein: CASRGLWYEQFF; CDR3 DNA: TGTGCCAGCCGGGGACTATGGTATGAGCAGTTCTTC
clone size: NA; D gene: NA; V gene: TRBV4-1; J gene: TRBJ1-5; CDR3 protein: CASSQGQGYQPQHF; CDR3 DNA: TGCGCCAGCAGCCAAGGCCAGGGGTATCAGCCCCAGCATTTT
clone size: few; D gene: NA; V gene: TRBV27; J gene: TRBJ2-3; CDR3 protein: CASSEFRARGTDTQYF; CDR3 DNA: TGTGCCAGCAGCGAGTTTCGGGCGAGGGGCACAGATACGCAGTATTTT
clone size: few; D gene: NA; V gene: TRBV4-1; J gene: TRBJ1-2; CDR3 protein: CASSHRSSMTYGYTF; CDR3 DNA: TGCGCCAGCAGCCACCGAAGCTCGATGACTTATGGCTACACCTTC
clone size: few; D gene: TRBD1; V gene: TRBV4-3; J gene: TRBJ2-2; CDR3 protein: CASGGQSPNTGELFF; CDR3 DNA: TGCGCCAGCGGGGGACAGTCCCCGAACACCGGGGAGCTGTTTTTT
clone size: NA; D gene: NA; V gene: TRBV6-5; J gene: TRBJ1-1; CDR3 protein: CASRMGTEAFF; CDR3 DNA: TGTGCCAGTCGGATGGGAACTGAAGCTTTCTTT
clone size: NA; D gene: TRBD1; V gene: TRBV5-1; J gene: TRBJ1-6; CDR3 protein: CASSLQGAPNSPLHF; CDR3 DNA: TGCGCCAGCAGCTTGCAGGGGGCGCCGAATTCACCCCTCCACTTT
clone size: NA; D gene: NA; V gene: TRBV24-1; J gene: TRBJ1-2; CDR3 protein: CATGPRRYTF; CDR3 DNA: TGTGCCACCGGCCCCCGTCGCTACACCTTC
clone size: NA; D gene: NA; V gene: TRBV12-3/TRBV12-4; J gene: TRBJ1-5; CDR3 protein: CASRYLGSNQPQHF; CDR3 DNA: TGTGCCAGCAGATACCTCGGGAGCAATCAGCCCCAGCATTTT
clone size: NA; D gene: TRBD1; V gene: TRBV5-4; J gene: TRBJ1-6; CDR3 protein: CASSFPGGGYNSPLHF; CDR3 DNA: TGTGCCAGCAGCTTCCCAGGGGGAGGATACAATTCACCCCTCCACTTT
clone size: NA; D gene: TRBD2; V gene: TRBV12-3/TRBV12-4; J gene: TRBJ2-7; CDR3 protein: CASSFYRGGNYEQYF; CDR3 DNA: TGTGCCAGCAGCTTCTATCGGGGGGGAAACTACGAGCAGTACTTC
clone size: NA; D gene: TRBD1; V gene: TRBV7-2; J gene: TRBJ1-1; CDR3 protein: CASSRVTGDTEAFF; CDR3 DNA: TGTGCCAGCAGCCGTGTTACAGGGGACACTGAAGCTTTCTTT
clone size: NA; D gene: NA; V gene: TRBV29-1; J gene: TRBJ1-3; CDR3 protein: CSVGREGGIYF; CDR3 DNA: TGCAGCGTGGGACGGGAAGGGGGCATATATTTT
clone size: NA; D gene: NA; V gene: TRBV6-5; J gene: TRBJ1-2; CDR3 protein: CASSYLPGGNGYTF; CDR3 DNA: TGTGCCAGCAGTTATCTCCCTGGGGGGAATGGCTACACCTTC
clone size: NA; D gene: TRBD2; V gene: TRBV11-2; J gene: TRBJ2-3; CDR3 protein: CASRRLAGHLTDTQYF; CDR3 DNA: TGTGCCAGCAGGCGCTTAGCGGGACACCTCACAGATACGCAGTATTTT
clone size: many; D gene: NA; V gene: TRBV20-1; J gene: TRBJ1-1; CDR3 protein: CSAFPGRSNTEAFF; CDR3 DNA: TGCAGTGCTTTCCCGGGGCGGTCGAACACTGAAGCTTTCTTT
clone size: NA; D gene: TRBD1; V gene: TRBV5-6; J gene: TRBJ2-2; CDR3 protein: CASSGRDSGTGELFF; CDR3 DNA: TGTGCCAGCAGCGGAAGGGACAGTGGCACCGGGGAGCTGTTTTTT
clone size: NA; D gene: NA; V gene: TRBV4-1; J gene: TRBJ2-2; CDR3 protein: CASSPGTKNTGELFF; CDR3 DNA: TGCGCCAGCAGCCCGGGGACCAAAAACACCGGGGAGCTGTTTTTT
clone size: NA; D gene: TRBD1; V gene: TRBV4-3; J gene: TRBJ2-3; CDR3 protein: CASSQAVQGPDTQYF; CDR3 DNA: TGCGCCAGCAGCCAAGCCGTACAGGGGCCGGATACGCAGTATTTT
clone size: many; D gene: NA; V gene: TRBV12-3/TRBV12-4; J gene: TRBJ1-2; CDR3 protein: CASSPQAAPLGEGYTF; CDR3 DNA: TGTGCCAGCAGCCCTCAGGCAGCCCCCCTGGGGGAGGGCTACACCTTC
clone size: NA; D gene: TRBD1; V gene: TRBV6-5; J gene: TRBJ2-1; CDR3 protein: CASSVYRGFNEQFF; CDR3 DNA: TGTGCCAGCAGTGTCTACAGGGGGTTCAATGAGCAGTTCTTC
clone size: few; D gene: NA; V gene: TRBV9; J gene: TRBJ1-2; CDR3 protein: CASSYRTMEGYTF; CDR3 DNA: TGTGCCAGCAGCTATCGGACGATGGAGGGCTACACCTTC
clone size: few; D gene: NA; V gene: TRBV3-1; J gene: TRBJ2-3; CDR3 protein: CASSRPGRVTDTQYF; CDR3 DNA: TGTGCCAGCAGCCGCCCGGGGCGGGTCACAGATACGCAGTATTTT
clone size: few; D gene: TRBD2; V gene: TRBV7-2; J gene: TRBJ2-1; CDR3 protein: CASSSGLAGQDEQFF; CDR3 DNA: TGTGCCAGCAGCTCGGGACTAGCGGGGCAGGATGAGCAGTTCTTC
clone size: NA; D gene: NA; V gene: TRBV27; J gene: TRBJ2-3; CDR3 protein: CASSLGVSSVRDTQYF; CDR3 DNA: TGTGCCAGCAGTTTAGGCGTGTCTAGCGTGAGAGATACGCAGTATTTT
clone size: few; D gene: NA; V gene: TRBV10-3; J gene: TRBJ2-2; CDR3 protein: CAISVRAANTGELFF; CDR3 DNA: TGTGCCATCAGTGTGAGGGCAGCGAACACCGGGGAGCTGTTTTTT
clone size: many; D gene: NA; V gene: TRBV6-5; J gene: TRBJ2-1; CDR3 protein: CASSAAGPGGNEQFF; CDR3 DNA: TGTGCCAGCAGCGCCGCGGGGCCAGGGGGTAATGAGCAGTTCTTC
clone size: many; D gene: NA; V gene: TRBV29-1; J gene: TRBJ2-7; CDR3 protein: CSVQGEQYF; CDR3 DNA: TGCAGCGTCCAGGGCGAGCAGTACTTC
clone size: few; D gene: NA; V gene: TRBV5-1; J gene: TRBJ1-1; CDR3 protein: CASSSAGNTVVKYTEAFF; CDR3 DNA: TGCGCCAGCAGCTCAGCAGGCAACACGGTGGTAAAGTACACTGAAGCTTTCTTT
clone size: many; D gene: NA; V gene: TRBV12-3/TRBV12-4; J gene: TRBJ1-1; CDR3 protein: CASSDTRSEAFF; CDR3 DNA: TGTGCCAGCAGTGATACCAGGTCGGAAGCTTTCTTT
clone size: NA; D gene: NA; V gene: TRBV5-6; J gene: TRBJ2-1; CDR3 protein: CASSLAPGASNEQFF; CDR3 DNA: TGTGCCAGCAGCTTGGCTCCAGGGGCTAGCAATGAGCAGTTCTTC
clone size: NA; D gene: TRBD1; V gene: TRBV19; J gene: TRBJ1-1; CDR3 protein: CASRGDRGERDTEAFF; CDR3 DNA: TGTGCCAGTAGAGGGGACAGGGGAGAGAGGGACACTGAAGCTTTCTTT
clone size: many; D gene: NA; V gene: TRBV4-2; J gene: TRBJ1-1; CDR3 protein: CASSQSETNTEAFF; CDR3 DNA: TGTGCCAGCAGCCAAAGTGAGACGAACACTGAAGCTTTCTTT
clone size: few; D gene: NA; V gene: TRBV19; J gene: TRBJ2-4; CDR3 protein: CASSMERQGFNIQYF; CDR3 DNA: TGTGCCAGTAGTATGGAGCGGCAGGGCTTCAACATTCAGTACTTC
clone size: many; D gene: NA; V gene: TRBV6-2/TRBV6-3; J gene: TRBJ2-5; CDR3 protein: CASSYYQETQYF; CDR3 DNA: TGTGCCAGCAGTTACTACCAAGAGACCCAGTACTTC
clone size: few; D gene: TRBD1; V gene: TRBV7-6; J gene: TRBJ1-2; CDR3 protein: CASSLVIGQGATF; CDR3 DNA: TGTGCCAGCAGCTTAGTCATTGGACAGGGGGCGACCTTC
clone size: NA; D gene: TRBD1; V gene: TRBV5-5; J gene: TRBJ2-1; CDR3 protein: CASSHGQDNEQFF; CDR3 DNA: TGTGCCAGCAGCCATGGACAGGACAATGAGCAGTTCTTC
clone size: few; D gene: NA; V gene: TRBV20-1; J gene: TRBJ2-2; CDR3 protein: CSALRAEDGGELFF; CDR3 DNA: TGCAGTGCTCTCCGGGCTGAAGACGGCGGGGAGCTGTTTTTT
clone size: NA; D gene: NA; V gene: TRBV29-1; J gene: TRBJ1-3; CDR3 protein: CSVVRGNTIYF; CDR3 DNA: TGCAGCGTTGTAAGAGGAAACACCATATATTTT
clone size: many; D gene: NA; V gene: TRBV30; J gene: TRBJ2-3; CDR3 protein: CAWTGWLRTDTQYF; CDR3 DNA: TGTGCCTGGACAGGGTGGCTGCGCACAGATACGCAGTATTTT
clone size: NA; D gene: NA; V gene: TRBV6-6; J gene: TRBJ2-7; CDR3 protein: CASSYFTTYEQYF; CDR3 DNA: TGTGCCAGCAGTTATTTCACAACCTACGAGCAGTACTTC
clone size: NA; D gene: NA; V gene: TRBV9; J gene: TRBJ2-3; CDR3 protein: CASAKEGYSTDTQYF; CDR3 DNA: TGTGCCAGCGCTAAGGAGGGCTATAGCACAGATACGCAGTATTTT
clone size: NA; D gene: NA; V gene: TRBV9; J gene: TRBJ2-1; CDR3 protein: CASSDPDASLDEQFF; CDR3 DNA: TGTGCCAGCAGCGACCCGGACGCCTCCCTCGATGAGCAGTTCTTC
clone size: NA; D gene: TRBD1; V gene: TRBV7-9; J gene: TRBJ2-1; CDR3 protein: CASSGTGIDEQFF; CDR3 DNA: TGTGCCAGCAGCGGGACAGGGATCGATGAGCAGTTCTTC
clone size: NA; D gene: TRBD1; V gene: TRBV6-6; J gene: TRBJ1-2; CDR3 protein: CATQGSDGYTF; CDR3 DNA: TGTGCCACACAGGGGTCTGATGGCTACACCTTC
clone size: many; D gene: NA; V gene: TRBV11-2; J gene: TRBJ2-1; CDR3 protein: CASSLGIHEQFF; CDR3 DNA: TGTGCCAGCAGCTTGGGTATCCATGAGCAGTTCTTC
clone size: few; D gene: NA; V gene: TRBV11-1; J gene: TRBJ2-7; CDR3 protein: CASSSPLGAYEQYF; CDR3 DNA: TGTGCCAGCAGCTCCCCCCTCGGGGCCTACGAGCAGTACTTC
clone size: few; D gene: NA; V gene: TRBV14; J gene: TRBJ1-1; CDR3 protein: CASSHTSLNTEAFF; CDR3 DNA: TGTGCCAGCAGCCACACGAGTTTGAACACTGAAGCTTTCTTT
clone size: few; D gene: NA; V gene: TRBV19; J gene: TRBJ1-1; CDR3 protein: CASTWTGGMTEAFF; CDR3 DNA: TGTGCCAGTACTTGGACCGGGGGGATGACTGAAGCTTTCTTT
clone size: few; D gene: NA; V gene: TRBV7-8; J gene: TRBJ2-6; CDR3 protein: CASSPSSFLSGANVLTF; CDR3 DNA: TGTGCCAGCAGCCCGTCATCCTTTCTCTCTGGGGCCAACGTCCTGACTTTC
clone size: NA; D gene: NA; V gene: TRBV5-1; J gene: TRBJ2-3; CDR3 protein: CASSLSTGRTDTQYF; CDR3 DNA: TGCGCCAGCAGCTTGTCTACAGGGAGAACAGATACGCAGTATTTT
clone size: NA; D gene: NA; V gene: TRBV10-3; J gene: TRBJ1-2; CDR3 protein: CAISEGVKGYTF; CDR3 DNA: TGTGCCATCAGTGAAGGTGTAAAAGGCTACACCTTC
clone size: few; D gene: NA; V gene: TRBV11-2; J gene: TRBJ2-1; CDR3 protein: CASTRYDNEQFF; CDR3 DNA: TGTGCCAGCACGAGGTACGACAATGAGCAGTTCTTC
clone size: NA; D gene: NA; V gene: TRBV6-6; J gene: TRBJ1-2; CDR3 protein: CASSYSGGRVGYTF; CDR3 DNA: TGTGCCAGCAGTTACTCGGGGGGGCGCGTCGGCTACACCTTC
clone size: NA; D gene: NA; V gene: TRBV4-1; J gene: TRBJ1-1; CDR3 protein: CASSQLMGNTEAFF; CDR3 DNA: TGCGCCAGCAGCCAATTGATGGGGAACACTGAAGCTTTCTTT
clone size: NA; D gene: TRBD2; V gene: TRBV20-1; J gene: TRBJ2-3; CDR3 protein: CSALTLSGGADTQYF; CDR3 DNA: TGCAGTGCTCTAACCCTTAGCGGGGGGGCAGATACGCAGTATTTT
clone size: few; D gene: NA; V gene: TRBV5-1; J gene: TRBJ1-3; CDR3 protein: CASSGGGTGNTIYF; CDR3 DNA: TGCGCCAGCAGCGGCGGGGGTACTGGAAACACCATATATTTT
clone size: few; D gene: NA; V gene: TRBV6-5; J gene: TRBJ2-3; CDR3 protein: CASSYEGVGTDTQYF; CDR3 DNA: TGTGCCAGCAGTTACGAGGGGGTAGGCACAGATACGCAGTATTTT